The rows below give T cell receptor beta chains drawn from one sample of a study of T-cell memory formation after mild COVID-19. TCRdb re-analysed the 5' RACE reads in MiXCR, keeping a single row per CDR3 protein. The sample gives around 130,000 distinct CDR3 sequences, 13% to 15% of which show up once; approximately 30% is in the top ten. Sequencing input: PBMCs or a T cell subset sorted from them (not recorded which). The receptors stem from an adult woman who had mild COVID-19 (a few samples of this study predate the infection). Cell type and time point are not known. The CDR3 runs from the conserved cysteine through the conserved F or W. A D gene is named only where the DNA matches it firmly. Size is stated for part of the rows, as once, few or many counts, or as a class when the clone is expanded.

clone_size cdr3_length d_call j_call v_call cdr3_aa cdr3_nt
NA 15 TRBD1 TRBJ2-7 TRBV6-5 CASSYSTAGGYEQYF TGTGCCAGCAGTTACTCGACGGCAGGGGGTTACGAGCAGTACTTC
few 14 NA TRBJ2-1 TRBV6-2/TRBV6-3 CASSFASEYNEQFF TGTGCCAGCAGTTTTGCTAGCGAGTACAATGAGCAGTTCTTC
NA 9 NA TRBJ2-1 TRBV4-2 CASSHPQFF TGTGCCAGCAGCCACCCTCAGTTCTTC
NA 15 TRBD1 TRBJ1-2 TRBV3-1 CASSQPGQSPGGYTF TGTGCCAGCAGCCAGCCGGGACAGTCACCGGGTGGCTACACCTTC
many 15 NA TRBJ2-7 TRBV4-3 CASSQEYSGTYEQYF TGCGCCAGCAGCCAAGAGTACTCAGGGACCTACGAGCAGTACTTC
NA 15 NA TRBJ1-1 TRBV12-3/TRBV12-4 CASSLKGPGGTEAFF TGTGCCAGCAGTTTGAAGGGTCCGGGGGGCACTGAAGCTTTCTTT
NA 14 NA TRBJ2-7 TRBV12-3/TRBV12-4 CASSFKGQVYEQYF TGTGCCAGCAGTTTTAAGGGTCAGGTTTACGAGCAGTACTTC
NA 15 NA TRBJ2-4 TRBV14 CASSLGAGAKNIQYF TGTGCCAGCAGCCTGGGGGCCGGGGCCAAAAACATTCAGTACTTC
many 13 NA TRBJ2-2 TRBV12-3/TRBV12-4 CASSLADTGELFF TGTGCCAGCAGTTTGGCAGACACCGGGGAGCTGTTTTTT
NA 13 NA TRBJ2-7 TRBV12-3/TRBV12-4 CASTRHREYEQYF TGTGCCAGCACCCGCCACAGGGAATACGAGCAGTACTTC
NA 14 NA TRBJ1-2 TRBV12-3/TRBV12-4 CASSLGGDDYGYTF TGTGCCAGCAGTTTAGGGGGGGATGACTATGGCTACACCTTC
many 17 TRBD2 TRBJ2-1 TRBV3-1 CASSQGKSGLAGVGQFF TGTGCCAGCAGCCAAGGAAAGTCCGGACTAGCGGGAGTAGGGCAGTTCTTC
few 15 NA TRBJ1-6 TRBV27 CASSLTGLTNSPLHF TGTGCCAGCAGCCTGACTGGACTGACTAATTCACCCCTCCACTTT
few 14 NA TRBJ1-2 TRBV3-1 CASSQYDSSYGYTF TGTGCCAGCAGCCAATATGACAGCTCCTATGGCTACACCTTC
NA 15 NA TRBJ2-5 TRBV25-1 CASSEPRLYQETQYF TGTGCCAGCAGTGAGCCCAGGCTGTACCAAGAGACCCAGTACTTC
few 13 NA TRBJ2-5 TRBV30 CAWSVMGSGTQYF TGTGCCTGGAGTGTAATGGGGAGCGGGACCCAGTACTTC
few 18 TRBD2 TRBJ2-2 TRBV15 CATSSLWVSGTYTGELFF TGTGCCACCAGCTCTTTGTGGGTTAGCGGGACGTACACCGGGGAGCTGTTTTTT
many 14 NA TRBJ2-2 TRBV5-1 CASSLDDGGRELFF TGCGCCAGCAGCTTGGACGACGGGGGCCGGGAGCTGTTTTTT
NA 18 TRBD2 TRBJ2-1 TRBV20-1 CSARPGLADLQSYNEQFF TGCAGTGCTAGGCCGGGACTAGCGGACCTCCAATCCTACAATGAGCAGTTCTTC
NA 16 TRBD2 TRBJ2-7 TRBV20-1 CSAKGQLAGVLDEQYF TGCAGTGCCAAGGGTCAACTAGCGGGAGTTTTAGACGAGCAGTACTTC
few 13 NA TRBJ2-1 TRBV12-3/TRBV12-4 CASRLTGDDEQFF TGTGCCAGCAGATTAACAGGCGACGATGAGCAGTTCTTC
NA 16 NA TRBJ2-3 TRBV4-1 CASSQGIGLRSDTQYF TGCGCCAGCAGCCAAGGAATAGGTCTCAGGTCAGATACGCAGTATTTT
NA 15 TRBD1 TRBJ2-1 TRBV5-6 CASKTAQGAGNEQFF TGTGCCAGCAAGACGGCACAGGGGGCGGGAAATGAGCAGTTCTTC
NA 18 NA TRBJ2-3 TRBV4-2 CASSQGQDELTSTDTQYF TGTGCCAGCAGCCAAGGACAGGACGAACTGACTAGCACAGATACGCAGTATTTT
NA 14 NA TRBJ2-7 TRBV30 CAWSTGVLPYEQYF TGTGCCTGGAGTACCGGGGTCCTCCCCTACGAGCAGTACTTC
few 15 NA TRBJ1-3 TRBV25-1 CASSEEYINGNTIYF TGTGCCAGCAGTGAAGAATATATTAATGGAAACACCATATATTTT
few 14 TRBD2 TRBJ2-1 TRBV12-3/TRBV12-4 CATLAGGEGDEQFF TGTGCCACTCTAGCGGGAGGTGAGGGCGATGAGCAGTTCTTC
few 15 NA TRBJ2-3 TRBV5-1 CASSLGLGNTDTQYF TGCGCCAGCAGCTTGGGACTAGGGAACACAGATACGCAGTATTTT
few 14 NA TRBJ2-1 TRBV6-1 CASSEALLYNEQFF TGTGCCAGCAGTGAAGCGCTACTCTACAATGAGCAGTTCTTC
NA 15 TRBD1 TRBJ2-1 TRBV19 CASSIPGGSYNEQFF TGTGCCAGTAGTATCCCAGGGGGCTCCTACAATGAGCAGTTCTTC
few 17 NA TRBJ2-2 TRBV6-2/TRBV6-3 CASRITVESLNTGELFF TGTGCCAGCAGAATTACGGTGGAATCCCTGAACACCGGGGAGCTGTTTTTT
NA 13 TRBD2 TRBJ2-1 TRBV29-1 CSVAPGLGDEQFF TGCAGCGTGGCTCCGGGACTAGGGGATGAGCAGTTCTTC
once 15 NA TRBJ2-1 TRBV20-1 CSARDEGLPYNEQFF TGCAGTGCTAGAGATGAGGGGCTTCCCTACAATGAGCAGTTCTTC
NA 12 NA TRBJ1-3 TRBV7-9 CASSSEGNTIYF TGTGCCAGCAGCTCGGAAGGGAACACCATATATTTT
few 16 NA TRBJ2-3 TRBV12-3/TRBV12-4 CASSLYSASSTDTQYF TGTGCCAGCAGTTTATATTCCGCTTCAAGCACAGATACGCAGTATTTT
NA 14 TRBD1 TRBJ2-7 TRBV7-9 CASSPRDRGYEQYF TGTGCCAGCAGCCCCCGGGACAGGGGATACGAGCAGTACTTC
few 17 NA TRBJ2-3 TRBV7-6 CASSSPSGVPSTDTQYF TGTGCCAGCAGCTCCCCCAGTGGTGTTCCTAGCACAGATACGCAGTATTTT